This record covers a single TCR beta chain. No antigen is known for it. V lost 3 bases and J 6 bases, leaving 11 bases between the germline ends. The V gene's germline CDR1 is DFQATT and CDR2 SNEGSKA (reference sequence). The CDR3 is 12 residues long. This sample was taken from a study of CD8 T cells in ankylosing spondylitis. Generation of TCR beta libraries employed quantitative 5'-RACE incorporating molecular barcodes. TCRdb processed the 5' RACE reads anew with MiXCR; each CDR3 protein has one entry. The table lists approximately 340,000 distinct CDR3 sequences, around 15% of them singletons. Study-level points and caveats: Clones that were linked to disease were CD8+ and were relatively rare in peripheral blood. Reactive arthritis synovial fluid and blood were previously reported to contain some motif variants.

Material for sequencing was blood, either unsorted or a sorted T cell fraction (not recorded which). The clonotype comes from a male donor with ankylosing spondylitis or in good health (not recorded which). This chain joins TRBV20-1 and TRBJ1-1, with D possibly matching TRBD1 (5 bases). The CDR3, as DNA: TGCAGTGCTAGTGGGGGAGGAGCTGAAGCTTTCTTT. This gives the protein CSASGGGAEAFF.